This T cell receptor beta chain was identified during a study of siplizumab effects on memory and regulatory T cells. Approximately 10^5 TCR templates underwent assay in every sample. Here immunoSEQ multiplex PCR was the method, and the copy in TCRdb shows in-frame clones only, minus some. The sample has around 86,000 clones; 94% are singletons. The CDR3 is 15 residues long. V shed 0 bases and J shed 1 base, with 9 bases lying between them. Germline lookup yields CDR1 MGHRA and CDR2 YSYEKL. A note on this clone: The antigen is undetermined.

Whole-study findings and limits: Researchers could map only a minor fraction of alloreactive clones to unstimulated subsets.

Material: non-Treg CD4+ T cells sorted from blood. The chain recombines TRBV4-1 with TRBJ1-1; no definite D call. The origin of this receptor is a human donor in good health. Written as DNA, the CDR3 is TGCGCCAGCAGCCAAGACCGATTAGGGAACACTGAAGCTTTCTTT. This encodes CASSQDRLGNTEAFF.